The rows below give T cell receptor beta chains drawn from one sample of a study of CD8 T cells in ankylosing spondylitis. Each CDR3 protein is one row after TCRdb ran MiXCR on the 5' RACE reads. The sample includes a few hundred thousand distinct CDR3 sequences, around 18% of them seen just once. Sequenced material: blood, either unsorted or a sorted T cell fraction (not recorded which). All receptors derive from a male donor with ankylosing spondylitis. The CDR3 runs from the conserved cysteine through the conserved F or W. D genes are given only for firm matches. Some rows mark clone size as missing; the rest say once, few, many or name a class of expanded clone.

clone size,D gene,J gene,V gene,CDR3 DNA,CDR3 protein
many,-,TRBJ2-5,TRBV5-5,TGTGCCAGCAGCTTTTTAACAAACCAAGAGACCCAGTACTTC,CASSFLTNQETQYF
-,-,TRBJ2-7,TRBV5-1,TGCGCCAGCAGCCCCGACAGTTCCCACGAGCAGTACTTC,CASSPDSSHEQYF
few,-,TRBJ2-7,TRBV10-3,TGTGCCATCAGTGATCCCGGGACGGTCACCTACGAGCAGTACTTC,CAISDPGTVTYEQYF
few,TRBD1,TRBJ1-1,TRBV7-9,TGTGCCAGTTGTTGGACAGGGAACACTGAAGCTTTCTTT,CASCWTGNTEAFF
-,-,TRBJ2-1,TRBV13,TGTGCCAGCAGTATATATACGGATGAGCAGTTCTTC,CASSIYTDEQFF
-,TRBD1,TRBJ1-1,TRBV13,TGTGCCAGCAGCCCCCGACAGGGCTGGAACACTGAAGCTTTCTTT,CASSPRQGWNTEAFF
few,-,TRBJ1-1,TRBV12-3/TRBV12-4,TGTGCCAGCAGTTTAGGCCAGGGCAGCACTGAAGCTTTCTTT,CASSLGQGSTEAFF
many,-,TRBJ1-1,TRBV11-2,TGTGCCAGCAGCTTTACAGGCATGAACACTGAAGCTTTCTTT,CASSFTGMNTEAFF
many,TRBD2,TRBJ2-1,TRBV4-2,TGTGCCAGCAGCCAAGATAACGGACTAGCGGGAGGCTGGAGCTCCTACAATGAGCAGTTCTTC,CASSQDNGLAGGWSSYNEQFF
-,TRBD2,TRBJ2-7,TRBV6-2/TRBV6-3,TGTGCAAATCCTGGGCGGGTAGCAGCCGGGACTAGCGGGGGCACCTACGAGCAGTACTTC,CANPGRVAAGTSGGTYEQYF
-,-,TRBJ2-1,TRBV12-3/TRBV12-4,TGTGCCAGCAGGTTGGAGGGGTTACCATACAATGAGCAGTTCTTC,CASRLEGLPYNEQFF
many,-,TRBJ2-7,TRBV20-1,TGCAGTGCTAGAGATCTACAGGCGAGCACGTACGAGCAGTACTTC,CSARDLQASTYEQYF
-,-,TRBJ2-2,TRBV13,TGTGCCAGCAGCACGCTCACCGGGGAGCTGTTTTTT,CASSTLTGELFF
-,-,TRBJ1-1,TRBV7-9,TGTGCCAGCAGCTTAGAGGTTCGGCGGTTTGCTTTCTTT,CASSLEVRRFAFF
few,TRBD2,TRBJ2-1,TRBV20-1,TGCAGTGCTAGAGATCTAGGATCATGGACTAGCGCCCACAATGAGCAGTTCTTC,CSARDLGSWTSAHNEQFF